The 32 T cell receptor beta chains below all came from one sample that was sequenced in a study of regulatory T cells in long-lasting Graves disease. Time point indicated: newly diagnosed GD, antithyroid drugs for less than 3 months. From RNA extracted from PBMCs, the TCR library was made. Building of the TCR beta libraries involved iRepertoire HTBI primers and Arm-PCR of CDR3 regions. TCRdb ran MiXCR on the multiplex PCR reads and lists one entry per CDR3 protein. The sample holds around 420,000 distinct CDR3 sequences, around 16% seen once. The sample was also reused in another study, on T cells in Graves' hyperthyroidism and ophthalmopathy.

Sequencing was performed on peripheral blood mononuclear cells (PBMCs), taken at new diagnosis, from a patient treated with antithyroid drugs. The receptors were gathered from a woman in her forties with Graves disease.

This clonotype was recorded at least ten times. CDR3 nucleotide sequence: TGCAGCGTTGCTCCCGACAGCCCCTACGAGCAGTACTTC. This gives the protein CSVAPDSPYEQYF. This chain connects TRBV29-1 to TRBJ2-7; maybe TRBD1 (5 bases). The germline V gene encodes CDR1 SQVTM and CDR2 ANQGSEA. V shed 4 bases and J shed 2 bases, with 12 bases lying between them. The CDR3 covers 13 residues.

V is TRBV18 and J is TRBJ1-2; 9 nucleotides align to TRBD1. Germline loops: CDR1 KGHSH, CDR2 LQKENI. V was clipped by 4 bases and J by 4 bases; unmatched bases: 7. CDR3 length equals 15 residues. The CDR3 DNA follows: TGTGCCAGCTCACTGGGTTCGACAGGGGGCTATGGCTACACCTTC. This encodes CASSLGSTGGYGYTF.

The table lists this clonotype with many counts. The chain recombines TRBV29-1 with TRBJ1-1; D may be TRBD1 (5 bases). Trimming stripped 6 bases from V and 0 bases from J, with 11 bases between. Germline assignment: CDR1 SQVTM and CDR2 ANQGSEA. The CDR3 sequence is 13 residues long. CDR3 loop: CSVAGRMNTEAFF. DNA for the CDR3: TGCAGCGTGGCGGGACGGATGAACACTGAAGCTTTCTTT.

This clonotype was picked up a small number of times. The V gene is TRBV6-6, the J gene TRBJ1-1; perhaps TRBD1 as D (5 bases). Germline V gives CDR1 MNHNY, CDR2 SVGAGI (reference sequence). Trimming stripped 0 bases from V and 0 bases from J, with 11 bases between. This CDR3 spans 16 amino acids. CDR3 protein: CASSYSVGGMNTEAFF. Here the CDR3 DNA reads TGTGCCAGCAGTTACTCGGTGGGGGGAATGAACACTGAAGCTTTCTTT.

The V call is TRBV2, the J call TRBJ2-3; D is undetermined. The CDR3 consists of 15 residues. Germline loops: CDR1 SNHLY, CDR2 FYNNEI. Trimming stripped 4 bases from V and 6 bases from J, with 17 bases between. The DNA of the CDR3 is TGTGCCAGCAGTGCCTACCCGAGACTTGGGGATACGCAGTATTTT. Translating it yields CASSAYPRLGDTQYF.

This clonotype was counted a few times. Here the CDR3 reads CASSTQGLKIYEQFF. The CDR3 nucleotides read TGTGCCAGCAGTACCCAGGGGCTCAAGATCTATGAGCAGTTCTTC. The rearrangement joins TRBV27 to TRBJ2-1; tentatively, D is TRBD1 (6 bases). CDR3 length: 15 amino acids. The germline gives CDR1 MNHEY, CDR2 SMNVEV (reference sequence). The V and J ends lost 5 bases and 8 bases respectively, with 19 bases between them.

The chain has TRBV6-1 and TRBJ2-5; D may be TRBD1 or TRBD2 (5 bases each). The V end was cut by 6 bases, the J end by 3 bases, with 35 bases between. From germline, CDR1 is MNHNS and CDR2 SASEGT. The CDR3 has 21 amino acids. The CDR3 here is CASSFLDSSGQVKAAKETQYF. For the CDR3, the DNA is TGTGCCAGCAGCTTCCTAGACTCTTCGGGGCAGGTAAAGGCGGCAAAAGAGACCCAGTACTTC.

Concerning this clonotype: With a much larger clone just one base away, this may be a read error. V and J are TRBV10-3 and TRBJ1-5; TRBD1 is a possible D gene (6 bases). This CDR3 comprises 13 residues. CDR1 ENHRY and CDR2 SYGVKD come from the germline V gene. The germline V and J ends were trimmed by 6 bases and 11 bases, with 17 bases remaining between them. Written as DNA, the CDR3 is TGTGCCATCAGCGAACAGGTCCCAGGGGCCCAGCATTTT. Protein sequence: CAISEQVPGAQHF.

This clonotype showed up many times. J is TRBJ2-7 and V is TRBV18; D not certain. The CDR3 is 16 amino acids. V lost 3 bases and J 4 bases, leaving 19 bases between the germline ends. Germline V lookup: CDR1 KGHSH, CDR2 LQKENI. In DNA form, the CDR3 reads TGTGCCAGCTCACCCCCAGGTGGTGGGAAAGGTTACGAGCAGTACTTC. Translation: CASSPPGGGKGYEQYF.

Points on this clonotype: This could be a read error, since a much larger clone is one nucleotide away. In this CDR3 the conserved last residue, phenylalanine or tryptophan, is missing, so a read error is likely. The gene calls are TRBV7-2 and TRBJ2-3; D might be TRBD1 (6 bases). The V end lost 4 bases, the J end lost 1 base, and 18 bases lay between the germline ends. The CDR3 totals 17 residues. Germline V CDR1 and CDR2: SGHTA, FQGNSA. CDR3 amino acids: CASSSRGGDQGTDTQYS. The CDR3 nucleotides read TGTGCCAGCAGCTCGAGAGGGGGAGACCAAGGCACAGATACGCAGTATTCT.

The sample holds many counts of this clonotype. The V call is TRBV12-3 or TRBV12-4, the J call TRBJ2-3; TRBD2 is a possible D gene (6 bases). The CDR3 consists of 14 residues. V lost 5 bases and J 3 bases, leaving 12 bases between the germline ends. CDR3 coding DNA: TGTGCCAGCAGTCCAACGGGGGAAACAGATACGCAGTATTTT. This translates into CASSPTGETDTQYF.

In its sample, this clonotype was seen many times. V gene TRBV29-1 combines with J gene TRBJ2-1, with TRBD2 matching over 7 bases. Germline V lookup: CDR1 SQVTM, CDR2 ANQGSEA. The CDR3 length is 14 residues. The junction had 5 bases not matched to a gene; V was cut back by 3 bases and J by 3 bases. CDR3 loop: CSVESGIVYNEQFF. As DNA, the CDR3 is TGCAGCGTTGAGAGCGGGATAGTCTACAATGAGCAGTTCTTC.

The chain employs TRBV5-4 and TRBJ2-3, with TRBD2 matching over 10 bases. V gave up 6 bases and J gave up 6 bases; unmatched junction bases: 13. The CDR3 is 16 amino acids. In germline, CDR1 is SGHNT, CDR2 YYREEE (reference sequence). CDR3: CASKDMRLAGADTQYF. Here the CDR3 DNA reads TGTGCCAGCAAAGATATGAGGCTAGCGGGAGCGGATACGCAGTATTTT.

The rearrangement uses TRBV3-1 and TRBJ1-2; 8 nucleotides line up with TRBD1. The CDR3 consists of 14 residues. With V trimmed by 6 bases and J by 2 bases, 5 bases remained unmatched. Germline assignment: CDR1 LGHDT and CDR2 YNNKEL (reference sequence). The CDR3 bases are TGTGCCAGCAGACGACAGGGGTCCAACTATGGCTACACCTTC. It is translated as CASRRQGSNYGYTF.

The DNA for the CDR3 is TGCAGTGCTATTGGACAGGGTGAAATAGACACCATATATTTT. Its protein is CSAIGQGEIDTIYF. V is TRBV20-1 and J is TRBJ1-3; 8 nucleotides line up with TRBD1. This CDR3 has 14 residues. Germline assignment: CDR1 DFQATT and CDR2 SNEGSKA (reference sequence). J lost 8 bases, V lost 4 bases, and 10 bases had no gene match.

Points on this clonotype: Just one base apart from a much larger clone, this may be a read error. The chain links TRBV10-1 to TRBJ2-3; D remains ambiguous. Germline CDR1 is WNHNN and CDR2 is SYGVQD (reference sequence). The CDR3 consists of 14 residues. The CDR3 loop is CASSDAPSTDMQYF. CDR3 sequence (DNA): TGCGCCAGCAGTGACGCGCCCAGCACAGATATGCAGTATTTT.

This clonotype was seen ten or more times. The rearrangement uses TRBV27 and TRBJ2-1, with 13 bases fitting TRBD2. Germline CDR1 is MNHEY and CDR2 is SMNVEV (reference sequence). This CDR3 comprises 15 residues. V lost 6 bases to trimming and J lost 9 bases; unmatched junction nucleotides: 8. In nucleotides, the CDR3 is TGTGCCAGCAGCGCCGGGACTAGCGGGATGGGTGAGCAGTTCTTC. Translating gives CASSAGTSGMGEQFF.

Ten or more counts support this clonotype. V and J are TRBV2 and TRBJ1-2; D perhaps matches TRBD1 (5 bases). Looked up from germline, CDR1 is SNHLY and CDR2 is FYNNEI. V was trimmed by 5 bases and J by 4 bases, leaving 17 bases between them. This CDR3 has 15 amino acids. The CDR3 coding sequence is TGTGCCAGCAGTTACAAAAGTGGGGCTACCTATGGCTACACCTTC. The encoded protein is CASSYKSGATYGYTF. Drawing the rest from reference TRBV2 and TRBJ1-2, the complete variable domain is EPEVTQTPSHQVTQMGQEVILRCVPISNHLYFYWYRQILGQKVEFLVSFYNNEISEKSEIFDDQFSVERPDGSNFTLKIRSTKLEDSAMYFCASSYKSGATYGYTFGSGTRLTVV.

This clonotype was detected a few times. With only one base between it and a far larger clone, this is likely a read error. The gene calls are TRBV12-3 or TRBV12-4 and TRBJ2-3; no clear D. This CDR3 comprises 12 residues. V dropped 4 bases and J dropped 2 bases, with 4 bases sitting between them. CDR3 amino acids: CASSSATDTQYF. The CDR3 coding sequence is TGTGCCAGCAGTTCCGCCACAGATACGCAGTATTTT.

This clonotype was picked up many times. The chain carries TRBV7-9 and TRBJ2-5; TRBD2 might be the D (6 bases). Trimming removed 7 bases from V and 5 bases from J, with 11 bases in between. Per the germline V gene, CDR1 is SEHNR and CDR2 is FQNEAQ (reference sequence). The CDR3 has 12 amino acids. The chain's CDR3 is CASTREFETQYF. CDR3 nucleotides: TGTGCCAGCACCCGGGAGTTTGAGACCCAGTACTTC. Using reference TRBV7-9 and TRBJ2-5 for the parts outside the CDR3, the full variable domain is DTGVSQNPRHKITKRGQNVTFRCDPISEHNRLYWYRQTLGQGPEFLTYFQNEAQLEKSRLLSDRFSAERPKGSFSTLEIQRTEQGDSAMYLCASTREFETQYFGPGTRLLVL.

This clonotype was detected many times. The J gene is TRBJ2-3, the V gene TRBV6-2 or TRBV6-3, with D possibly being TRBD2 (7 bases). The V gene lost 0 bases and the J gene lost 0 bases, with 22 bases spanning the gap. CDR3 length: 20 amino acids. CDR1 and CDR2 from the germline V gene are MNHEY and SVGEGT. The CDR3: CASSYSGYGGRGGSTDTQYF. In DNA form, the CDR3 reads TGTGCCAGCAGTTACTCGGGCTACGGCGGGAGAGGGGGTAGCACAGATACGCAGTATTTT.

V is TRBV28 and J is TRBJ2-3, with TRBD1 identical over 8 bases. V shed 8 bases and J 4 bases; nucleotides not matched to a gene: 11. From germline, CDR1 is MDHEN and CDR2 SYDVKM. This CDR3 region has 15 residues. CDR3 in amino acids: CASSLTDRGADTQYF. CDR3 nucleotides: TGTGCCAGCTCCCTGACCGACAGGGGCGCAGATACGCAGTATTTT.

The table lists this clonotype with a few counts. Its ends do not fully match the called genes, so a read error is possible. The chain links TRBV19 to TRBJ2-1; D may match TRBD1 or TRBD2 (5 bases each). CDR1 LNHDA and CDR2 SQIVND come from the germline V gene (reference sequence). The CDR3 is 14 residues long. This chain's CDR3 is CAGRGTGRFNEQFF. In DNA form, the CDR3 reads TGTGCCGGTAGAGGGACCGGCCGGTTCAATGAGCAGTTCTTC.

This sequence joins TRBV19 and TRBJ2-3, with 10 bases aligning to TRBD1. Germline lookup yields CDR1 LNHDA and CDR2 SQIVND (reference sequence). The CDR3 contains 14 residues. V dropped 8 bases and J dropped 5; count of bases not matched to a gene: 7. DNA for the CDR3: TGTGCCAGTTGGGACAGGGGCGGAGGAGATACGCAGTATTTT. It translates to CASWDRGGGDTQYF.

This clonotype has more than one count but fewer than ten. The chain uses TRBV12-3 or TRBV12-4 and TRBJ2-5; 10 bases agree with TRBD1. The CDR3 runs to 15 residues. V was pared by 6 bases and J by 0 bases, with 4 bases of the junction left unmatched. Here the CDR3 DNA reads TGTGCCAGCAGACGGACAGGGGGGTACCAAGAGACCCAGTACTTC. It is translated as CASRRTGGYQETQYF.

This clonotype was seen ten or more times. V usage is TRBV5-1 and J usage is TRBJ2-3; D is unclear. V lost 0 bases, J lost 6 bases, and 11 bases lay in between. Germline V lookup: CDR1 SGHRS, CDR2 YFSETQ. This CDR3 is 14 amino acids long. The CDR3 region has the DNA TGCGCCAGCAGCTTGGCCCCTAGTAGGGATACGCAGTATTTT. This codes for CASSLAPSRDTQYF.

This clonotype has ten or more counts. The J gene is TRBJ1-1, the V gene TRBV25-1, with a possible D match to TRBD1 (6 bases). Per the germline V gene, CDR1 is MGHDK and CDR2 is SYGVNS. The CDR3 runs to 14 residues. V shed 5 bases and J shed 0 bases, with 10 bases lying between them. This CDR3 reads CASSPGALNTEAFF. In DNA, the CDR3 is TGTGCCAGCAGTCCAGGGGCGTTGAACACTGAAGCTTTCTTT. The full variable domain, completed using reference TRBV25-1 and TRBJ1-1, is EADIYQTPRYLVIGTGKKITLECSQTMGHDKMYWYQQDPGMELHLIHYSYGVNSTEKGDLSSESTVSRIRTEHFPLTLESARPSHTSQYLCASSPGALNTEAFFGQGTRLTVV.

This clonotype was counted many times. The chain combines TRBV6-1 with TRBJ2-7, with 12 bases matching TRBD2. In germline, CDR1 is MNHNS, CDR2 SASEGT. The V gene end was trimmed by 3 bases and the J gene end by 2 bases; junction bases not matched to a gene: 2. This CDR3 is built from 15 residues. The CDR3 sequence is CASSDSSGRAYEQYF. Written as DNA, the CDR3 is TGTGCCAGCAGTGATTCTAGCGGGAGGGCCTACGAGCAGTACTTC.

This clonotype was detected ten times or more. The chain has TRBV12-3 or TRBV12-4 and TRBJ2-2; 11 bases align to TRBD2. With 3 bases clipped from V and 7 bases from J, the junction kept 4 bases outside the gene matches. CDR3 length: 15 residues. CDR3 protein: CASSLTSGKVGELFF. Written as DNA, the CDR3 is TGTGCCAGCAGTTTGACTAGCGGGAAGGTCGGGGAGCTGTTTTTT.

This clonotype has just a few counts. A much larger clone differs from this one at a single base, so this may be a read error. CDR3: CASSEQGTGELLF. CDR3 DNA sequence: TGTGCCAGCAGTGAACAGGGCACCGGGGAGCTGCTTTTT. The chain has TRBV2 and TRBJ2-2; D may be TRBD1 or TRBD2 (5 bases each). This CDR3 is built from 13 residues. Per germline, CDR1 SNHLY and CDR2 FYNNEI.

This clonotype was counted many times. V usage is TRBV28 and J usage is TRBJ2-5; D unresolved. Trimming cost V 8 bases and J 0 bases, with 10 bases left between them. In germline, CDR1 is MDHEN, CDR2 SYDVKM. The CDR3 length is 13 residues. The CDR3 bases are TGTGCCAGCCAAACCCCATACCAAGAGACCCAGTACTTC. Its translation is CASQTPYQETQYF. The complete variable domain, with remaining parts taken from reference TRBV28 and TRBJ2-5, reads DVKVTQSSRYLVKRTGEKVFLECVQDMDHENMFWYRQDPGLGLRLIYFSYDVKMKEKGDIPEGYSVSREKKERFSLILESASTNQTSMYLCASQTPYQETQYFGPGTRLLVL.

This clonotype came up a few times. This rearrangement joins TRBV7-9 to TRBJ2-7; 7 nucleotides agree with TRBD1. Trimming at V came to 8 bases and at J to 2 bases, leaving 12 bases not matched to a gene. Germline V gives CDR1 SEHNR, CDR2 FQNEAQ (reference sequence). The CDR3 is 15 residues long. The CDR3 spells CASGRDSLWAYEQYF. CDR3 bases: TGTGCCAGCGGCCGGGACAGTTTGTGGGCCTACGAGCAGTACTTC.